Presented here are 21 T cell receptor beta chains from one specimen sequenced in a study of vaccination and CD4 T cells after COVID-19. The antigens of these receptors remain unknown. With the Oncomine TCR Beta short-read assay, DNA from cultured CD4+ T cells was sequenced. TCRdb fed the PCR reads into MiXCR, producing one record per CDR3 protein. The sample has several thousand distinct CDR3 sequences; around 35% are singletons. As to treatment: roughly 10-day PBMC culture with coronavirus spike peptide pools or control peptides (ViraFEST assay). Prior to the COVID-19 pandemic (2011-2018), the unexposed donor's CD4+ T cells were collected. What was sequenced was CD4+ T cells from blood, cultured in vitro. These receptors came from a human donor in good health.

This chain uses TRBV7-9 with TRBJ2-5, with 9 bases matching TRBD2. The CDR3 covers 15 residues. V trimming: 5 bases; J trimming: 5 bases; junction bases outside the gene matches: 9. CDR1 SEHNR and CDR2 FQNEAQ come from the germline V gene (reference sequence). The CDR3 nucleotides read TGTGCCAGCAGCCCGTGGGTAGCGGGGGCGGAGACCCAGTACTTC. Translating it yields CASSPWVAGAETQYF.

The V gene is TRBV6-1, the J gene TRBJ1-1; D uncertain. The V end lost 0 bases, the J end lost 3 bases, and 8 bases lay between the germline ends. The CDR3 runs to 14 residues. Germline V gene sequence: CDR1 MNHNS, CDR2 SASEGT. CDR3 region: CASSEARAHTEAFF. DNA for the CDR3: TGTGCCAGCAGTGAAGCGCGGGCACACACTGAAGCTTTCTTT.

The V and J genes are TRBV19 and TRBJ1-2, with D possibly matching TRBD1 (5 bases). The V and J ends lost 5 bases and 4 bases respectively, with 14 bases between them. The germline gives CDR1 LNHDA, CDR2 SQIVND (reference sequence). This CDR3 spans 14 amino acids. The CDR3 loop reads CASSGTHITYGYTF. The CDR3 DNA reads TGTGCCAGTAGTGGGACGCATATTACCTATGGCTACACCTTC.

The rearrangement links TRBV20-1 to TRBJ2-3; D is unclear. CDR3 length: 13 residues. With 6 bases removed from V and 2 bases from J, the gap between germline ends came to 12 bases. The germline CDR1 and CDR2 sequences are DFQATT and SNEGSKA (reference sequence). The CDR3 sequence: CSASYSHTDTQYF. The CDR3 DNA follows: TGCAGTGCAAGCTACTCCCACACAGATACGCAGTATTTT.

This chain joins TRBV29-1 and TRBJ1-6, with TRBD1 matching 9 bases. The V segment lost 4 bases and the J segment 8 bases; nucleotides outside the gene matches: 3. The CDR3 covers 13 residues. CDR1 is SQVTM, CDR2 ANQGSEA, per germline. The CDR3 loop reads CSVGTGEDSPLHF. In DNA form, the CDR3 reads TGCAGCGTTGGGACAGGGGAGGATTCACCCCTCCACTTT.

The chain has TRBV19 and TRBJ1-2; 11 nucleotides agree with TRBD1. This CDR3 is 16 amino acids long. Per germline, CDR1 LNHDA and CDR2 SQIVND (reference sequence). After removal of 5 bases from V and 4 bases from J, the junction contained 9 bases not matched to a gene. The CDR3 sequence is CASSLGTGGFGYGYTF. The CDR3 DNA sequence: TGTGCCAGTAGTCTTGGGACAGGGGGGTTTGGCTATGGCTACACCTTC.

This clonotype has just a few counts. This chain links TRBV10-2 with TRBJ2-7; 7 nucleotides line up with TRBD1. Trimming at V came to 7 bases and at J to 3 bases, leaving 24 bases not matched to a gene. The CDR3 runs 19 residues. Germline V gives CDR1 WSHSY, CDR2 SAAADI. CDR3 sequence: CASMRGSGRGQMRGYEQYF. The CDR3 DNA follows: TGCGCCAGCATGAGGGGCAGCGGAAGGGGACAGATGAGGGGCTACGAGCAGTACTTC.

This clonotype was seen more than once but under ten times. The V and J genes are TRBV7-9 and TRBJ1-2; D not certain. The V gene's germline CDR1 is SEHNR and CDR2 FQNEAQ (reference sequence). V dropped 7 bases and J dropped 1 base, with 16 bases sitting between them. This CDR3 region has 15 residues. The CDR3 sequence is CASIPAGRINYGYTF. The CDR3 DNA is TGTGCCAGCATCCCAGCCGGCCGGATTAACTATGGCTACACCTTC. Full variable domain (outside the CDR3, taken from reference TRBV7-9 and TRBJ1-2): DTGVSQNPRHKITKRGQNVTFRCDPISEHNRLYWYRQTLGQGPEFLTYFQNEAQLEKSRLLSDRFSAERPKGSFSTLEIQRTEQGDSAMYLCASIPAGRINYGYTFGSGTRLTVV.

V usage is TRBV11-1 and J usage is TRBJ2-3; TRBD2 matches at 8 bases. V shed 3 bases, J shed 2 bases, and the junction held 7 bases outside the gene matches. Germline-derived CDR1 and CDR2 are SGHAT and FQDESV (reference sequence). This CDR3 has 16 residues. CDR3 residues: CASSFTAGGYTDTQYF. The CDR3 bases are TGTGCCAGCAGCTTCACGGCGGGGGGATACACAGATACGCAGTATTTT. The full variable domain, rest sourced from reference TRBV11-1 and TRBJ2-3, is EAEVAQSPRYKITEKSQAVAFWCDPISGHATLYWYRQILGQGPELLVQFQDESVVDDSQLPKDRFSAERLKGVDSTLKIQPAELGDSAMYLCASSFTAGGYTDTQYFGPGTRLTVL.

CDR3 sequence (DNA): TGTGCCAGCAGTGACTCGAACAATTCACCCCTCCACTTT. Protein product: CASSDSNNSPLHF. This rearrangement joins TRBV6-4 to TRBJ1-6; D is uncertain. This CDR3 is 13 amino acids long. The V gene lost 0 bases and the J gene lost 7 bases, with 4 bases spanning the gap. CDR1 is MRHNA, CDR2 SNTAGT, per germline.

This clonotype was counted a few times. The chain's CDR3 is CASSHWGSGYTF. In DNA form, the CDR3 reads TGTGCCAGCAGCCACTGGGGCTCTGGCTACACCTTC. This rearrangement joins TRBV4-2 to TRBJ1-2; D might be TRBD1 (5 bases). The germline V and J ends were trimmed by 3 bases and 7 bases, with 9 bases remaining between them. CDR3 size: 12 residues. CDR1 is LGHNA, CDR2 YNFKEQ, per germline.

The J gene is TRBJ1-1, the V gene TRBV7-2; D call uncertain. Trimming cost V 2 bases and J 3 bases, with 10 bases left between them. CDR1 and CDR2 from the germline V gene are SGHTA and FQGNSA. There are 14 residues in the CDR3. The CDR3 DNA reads TGTGCCAGCAGCTTAAACGGAGAGTACACTGAAGCTTTCTTT. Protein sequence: CASSLNGEYTEAFF.

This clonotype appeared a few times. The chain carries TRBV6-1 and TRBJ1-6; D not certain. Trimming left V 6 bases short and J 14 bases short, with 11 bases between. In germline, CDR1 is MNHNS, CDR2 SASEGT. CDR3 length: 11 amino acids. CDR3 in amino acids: CASRDVMALHF. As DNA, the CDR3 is TGTGCCAGCAGGGACGTTATGGCCCTCCACTTT.

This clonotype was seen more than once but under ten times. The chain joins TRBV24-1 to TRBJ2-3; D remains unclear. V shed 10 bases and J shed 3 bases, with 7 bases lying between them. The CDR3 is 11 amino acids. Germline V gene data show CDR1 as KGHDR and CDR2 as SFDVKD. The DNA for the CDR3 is TGTGCCACTTTGGATACAGATACGCAGTATTTT. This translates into CATLDTDTQYF.

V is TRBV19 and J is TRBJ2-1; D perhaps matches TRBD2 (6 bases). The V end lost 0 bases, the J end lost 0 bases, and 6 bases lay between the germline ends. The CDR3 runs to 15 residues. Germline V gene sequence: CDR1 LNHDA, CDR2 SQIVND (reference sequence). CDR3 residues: CASSIDGSSYNEQFF. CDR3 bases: TGTGCCAGTAGTATAGACGGGAGCTCCTACAATGAGCAGTTCTTC.

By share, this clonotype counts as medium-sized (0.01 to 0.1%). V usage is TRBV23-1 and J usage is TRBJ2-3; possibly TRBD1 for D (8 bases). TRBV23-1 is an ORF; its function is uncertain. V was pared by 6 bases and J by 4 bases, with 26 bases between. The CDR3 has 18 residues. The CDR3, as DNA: TGCGCCAGCAGCCCCCGTGGGGCAGGGGGCGCGGGGGCAGATACGCAGTATTTT. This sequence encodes CASSPRGAGGAGADTQYF.

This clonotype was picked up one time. CDR3 DNA sequence: TGTGCCAGCTCACCACCGTCGGGATTCTACGATGGCTACACCTTC. It yields the protein CASSPPSGFYDGYTF. This chain uses TRBV18 with TRBJ1-2; D ambiguous. V lost 0 bases and J lost 6, with 14 bases in between. Looked up from germline, CDR1 is KGHSH and CDR2 is LQKENI. The CDR3 sequence is 15 residues long.

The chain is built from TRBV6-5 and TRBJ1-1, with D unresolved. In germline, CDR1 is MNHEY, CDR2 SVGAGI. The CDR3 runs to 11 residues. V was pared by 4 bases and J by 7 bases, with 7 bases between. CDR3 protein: CASSWRLEAFF. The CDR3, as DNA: TGTGCCAGCAGTTGGCGCCTTGAAGCTTTCTTT.

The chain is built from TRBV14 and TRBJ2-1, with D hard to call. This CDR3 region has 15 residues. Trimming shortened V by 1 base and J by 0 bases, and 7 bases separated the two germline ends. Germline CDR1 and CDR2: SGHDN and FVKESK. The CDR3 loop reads CASSQARLSYNEQFF. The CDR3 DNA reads TGTGCCAGCAGCCAAGCGCGCCTCTCCTACAATGAGCAGTTCTTC.

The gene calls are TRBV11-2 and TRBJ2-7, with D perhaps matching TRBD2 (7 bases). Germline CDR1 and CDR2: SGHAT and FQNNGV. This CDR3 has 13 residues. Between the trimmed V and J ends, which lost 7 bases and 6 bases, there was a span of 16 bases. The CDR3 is CASTLWGGREQYF. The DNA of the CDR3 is TGTGCCAGCACCCTCTGGGGGGGGCGCGAGCAGTACTTC.

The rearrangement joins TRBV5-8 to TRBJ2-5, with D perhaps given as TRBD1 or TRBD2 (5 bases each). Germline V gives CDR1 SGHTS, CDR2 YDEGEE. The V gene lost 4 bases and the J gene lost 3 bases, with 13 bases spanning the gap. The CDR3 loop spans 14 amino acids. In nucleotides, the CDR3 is TGTGCCAGCAGCCGGGACGCGTCGGAAGAGACCCAGTACTTC. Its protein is CASSRDASEETQYF.